This T cell receptor (beta chain) was observed in a study of tumor-infiltrating lymphocytes in primary liver carcinoma. Overall study context: Enrolled patients were male and female, aged 30 to 69 years.

Blood RNA originated from unsorted whole blood, with germline DNA additionally extracted. General observations from the study: Because the samples were bulk unsorted, the study did not compare CD4+ and CD8+ repertoires.

The CDR3 length is 13 residues. V was clipped by 7 bases and J by 5 bases; unmatched bases: 6. The sample holds a few counts of this clonotype. Its specificity is unknown. Total RNA amounting to 450 to 550 ng was the source from which TCR beta cDNA was made with a constant-region primer. Slightly modified ARM-PCR with three nested multiplex PCR rounds yielded TCR beta libraries. It was with TRBV1-TRBV30 forward primers and a C-beta reverse primer that the first two PCR rounds were run, at approximately 10 cycles each. TCRdb ran MiXCR on the multiplex PCR reads and lists one entry per CDR3 protein. The sample includes approximately 330,000 distinct CDR3 sequences, approximately 65% of them seen just once.

The material sequenced was peripheral blood. V and J are TRBV23-1 and TRBJ2-5; 8 bases are a match to TRBD2. TRBV23-1 belongs to the ORF category, with a function that is uncertain. This clonotype was sampled from a man in his forties with primary liver carcinoma and hepatitis B virus infection. The CDR3 sequence is CASTQAGVETQYF. The CDR3 nucleotides are TGCGCCAGCACCCAAGCGGGAGTGGAGACCCAGTACTTC.